Following are 26 T cell receptor beta chains from one sample sequenced in a study of T cell responses to AZD1222 COVID-19 vaccine (dated by TCRdb to the early 2020s). The time point label on this specimen signifies: baseline before first vaccination. The library was made by the immunoSEQ multiplex PCR assay. Not all clones reach the TCRdb copy of this immuneACCESS table, which keeps in-frame sequences only. Checked studies attribute under half of the gap to unresolved V genes and leave the rest unexplained. Recorded for this sample are about 160,000 clones; under 95% of them occurred a single time. The ten largest account for 4.4% of the sample. The specimen comprised peripheral blood, sampled on day 0 of AZD1222 vaccination. Receptors were obtained from an adult in good health.

The genes are TRBV19 and TRBJ2-3, with D uncertain. Germline V CDR1 and CDR2: LNHDA, SQIVND (reference sequence). V dropped 5 bases and J dropped 1 base, with 4 bases sitting between them. This CDR3 contains 12 residues. The CDR3 region is CASSRRTDTQYF. CDR3 nucleotides: TGTGCCAGTAGTCGGCGCACAGATACGCAGTATTTT.

The V call is TRBV7-8, the J call TRBJ1-5; D ambiguous. Trimming took off 8 bases at V and 0 bases at J, with 14 bases between the two ends. This CDR3 has 15 amino acids. Germline V CDR1 and CDR2: SGHVS, FQNEAQ. CDR3: CASASGQYSNQPQHF. The DNA of the CDR3 is TGTGCCAGCGCGAGCGGTCAGTATAGCAATCAGCCCCAGCATTTT.

The gene calls are TRBV19 and TRBJ2-7; tentative D call: TRBD2 (6 bases). CDR1 is LNHDA, CDR2 SQIVND, per germline (reference sequence). The ends were cut back, 3 bases at V and 0 bases at J, with 9 bases in the middle. CDR3 length: 14 amino acids. The CDR3: CASSIGGLSYEQYF. CDR3 nucleotide sequence: TGTGCCAGTAGTATTGGGGGACTCTCCTACGAGCAGTACTTC.

V gene TRBV7-2 combines with J gene TRBJ1-1, with D hard to call. The CDR3 is 15 residues long. Trimming left V 3 bases short and J 1 base short, with 12 bases between. Germline V lookup: CDR1 SGHTA, CDR2 FQGNSA. CDR3 nucleotides: TGTGCCAGCAGCTTCCAAGCCTTACAGAACACTGAAGCTTTCTTT. Its protein is CASSFQALQNTEAFF.

This chain joins TRBV7-2 and TRBJ2-7, with 12 bases fitting TRBD2. This CDR3 spans 16 amino acids. Trimming removed 2 bases from V and 4 bases from J; junction bases left unmatched: 6. Germline assignment: CDR1 SGHTA and CDR2 FQGNSA. CDR3 DNA sequence: TGTGCCAGCAGCTTAATTACTAGCGGGAGGTCGTACGAGCAGTACTTC. As protein: CASSLITSGRSYEQYF. Looking up the rest from reference TRBV7-2 and TRBJ2-7 gives the full variable domain: GAGVSQSPSNKVTEKGKDVELRCDPISGHTALYWYRQSLGQGLEFLIYFQGNSAPDKSGLPSDRFSAERTGGSVSTLTIQRTQQEDSAVYLCASSLITSGRSYEQYFGPGTRLTVT.

The rearrangement joins TRBV7-6 to TRBJ2-1; 10 bases are shared with TRBD2. CDR1 is SGHVS, CDR2 FNYEAQ, per germline. V shed 5 bases, J shed 9 bases, and the junction held 13 bases outside the gene matches. This CDR3 spans 16 amino acids. CDR3 sequence (DNA): TGTGCCAGCAGCCCGCGAGCTAGCGGGAGAGACGGTGAGCAGTTCTTC. It specifies CASSPRASGRDGEQFF.

The chain links TRBV28 to TRBJ1-2; D perhaps matches TRBD1 (5 bases). V lost 6 bases and J lost 7, with 18 bases in between. Germline CDR1 and CDR2: MDHEN and SYDVKM. The CDR3 has 14 residues. The DNA for the CDR3 is TGTGCCAGCAGCCACCTCCAGGGCAGGAGTGGCTACACCTTC. It codes for CASSHLQGRSGYTF.

The J gene is TRBJ2-1, the V gene TRBV6-6; possible D gene TRBD2, 5 bases. CDR3 size: 16 residues. V was shortened by 5 bases and J by 10 bases, with 24 bases between the two germline ends. Looked up from germline, CDR1 is MNHNY and CDR2 is SVGAGI (reference sequence). CDR3 in DNA: TGTGCCAGCAGTCGAAGCGGAGCTAACCTATTGAGAGAGCAGTTCTTC. This sequence encodes CASSRSGANLLREQFF.

The rearrangement links TRBV6-5 to TRBJ2-7; 11 bases are a match to TRBD2. Per germline, CDR1 MNHEY and CDR2 SVGAGI. The junction had 7 bases not matched to a gene; V was cut back by 2 bases and J by 4 bases. The CDR3 has 16 residues. This CDR3 reads CASSYGFLAGGYEQYF. The CDR3 DNA sequence: TGTGCCAGCAGTTACGGGTTCCTAGCGGGAGGTTACGAGCAGTACTTC.

The genes are TRBV19 and TRBJ2-1; D is undetermined. The CDR3 contains 15 residues. The V gene's germline CDR1 is LNHDA and CDR2 SQIVND (reference sequence). Trimming took 3 bases from V and 6 from J, leaving 15 bases between them. DNA for the CDR3: TGTGCCAGTAGTATCTTGAAGGAATCTCGCAATGAGCAGTTCTTC. Residues: CASSILKESRNEQFF.

V usage is TRBV6-1 and J usage is TRBJ2-1; 8 bases are shared with TRBD2. Germline V lookup: CDR1 MNHNS, CDR2 SASEGT. The CDR3 is 16 amino acids. J gave up 3 bases and V 3 bases, and 7 bases lay outside the gene matches. The DNA for the CDR3 is TGTGCCAGCAGTGATAGCGGGAAATATTTCTACAATGAGCAGTTCTTC. Protein sequence: CASSDSGKYFYNEQFF.

This clone has only one observation. The gene calls are TRBV28 and TRBJ2-1; TRBD1 matches at 7 bases. There are 16 residues in the CDR3. The J segment lost 3 bases and the V segment lost 6 bases, leaving 11 bases of the junction unmatched. Germline loops: CDR1 MDHEN, CDR2 SYDVKM. The DNA for the CDR3 is TGTGCCAGCAGCCGGTTACAGGGGTTGAGCTACAATGAGCAGTTCTTC. This gives the protein CASSRLQGLSYNEQFF.

This CDR3 reads CASSLFQGGTGELFF. The CDR3 nucleotides are TGTGCCAGCAGCTTATTCCAGGGGGGGACCGGGGAGCTGTTTTTT. The rearrangement links TRBV7-2 to TRBJ2-2; D could derive from TRBD1 or TRBD2 (7 bases each). The V gene lost 2 bases and the J gene lost 5 bases, with 12 bases spanning the gap. Germline V CDR1 and CDR2: SGHTA, FQGNSA. CDR3 length: 15 amino acids.

This chain connects TRBV28 to TRBJ1-2, with D possibly TRBD1 on 6 matching bases. The CDR3 is 16 residues long. CDR1 MDHEN and CDR2 SYDVKM come from the germline V gene. Trimming took off 5 bases at V and 4 bases at J, with 20 bases between the two ends. CDR3 DNA: TGTGCCAGCAGTCCGGGGGACGCACTCAGGGGCTATGGCTACACCTTC. Translation gives CASSPGDALRGYGYTF.

The chain uses TRBV4-1 and TRBJ1-1; D is perhaps TRBD1 (5 bases). In germline, CDR1 is MGHRA, CDR2 YSYEKL. This CDR3 region has 16 residues. V shed 1 base and J shed 6 bases, with 18 bases lying between them. The CDR3 DNA reads as TGCGCCAGCAGCCAAGGTCGTCCGGGGGGTGTCCCTGAAGCTTTCTTT. Translation gives CASSQGRPGGVPEAFF.

About this clone itself: Other DNA variants within this sample encode the same CDR3. The chain has TRBV3-1 (or the pseudogene TRBV3-2) and TRBJ2-2, with D possibly matching TRBD2 (7 bases). The CDR3 totals 15 residues. V lost 4 bases, J lost 4 bases, and 13 bases lay in between. From germline, CDR1 is LGHDT and CDR2 YNNKEL (reference sequence). CDR3 DNA: TGTGCCAGCAGCCCCGGCGGGGGCGGCACCGGGGAGCTGTTTTTT. Translated, it gives CASSPGGGGTGELFF.

V and J are TRBV5-1 and TRBJ2-2; unclear D gene. The V gene lost 2 bases and the J gene lost 4 bases, with 12 bases spanning the gap. This CDR3 is built from 15 residues. CDR1 is SGHRS and CDR2 is YFSETQ in the germline V gene. CDR3 in amino acids: CASSLPASTTGELFF. The CDR3 bases are TGCGCCAGCAGCTTACCCGCATCGACCACCGGGGAGCTGTTTTTT.

The chain is built from TRBV6-4 and TRBJ1-1, with D unresolved. This CDR3 spans 13 amino acids. CDR1 and CDR2 (germline): MRHNA, SNTAGT. The germline V and J ends were trimmed by 5 bases and 2 bases, with 9 bases remaining between them. CDR3: CASSNTENTEAFF. Written as DNA, the CDR3 is TGTGCCAGCAGTAATACAGAAAACACTGAAGCTTTCTTT.

The V call is TRBV28, the J call TRBJ2-3; 9 nucleotides line up with TRBD2. V gave up 8 bases and J gave up 6 bases; unmatched junction bases: 9. This CDR3 spans 14 amino acids. Germline values: CDR1 MDHEN, CDR2 SYDVKM. The DNA of the CDR3 is TGTGCCAGCTGTCTAGCGGGACAAGCGGATACGCAGTATTTT. Its protein is CASCLAGQADTQYF.

The chain couples TRBV15 to TRBJ2-5; TRBD1 is a possible D gene (5 bases). This CDR3 region has 17 residues. Germline V CDR1 and CDR2: LNHNV, YYDKDF (reference sequence). V lost 3 bases and J lost 1, with 18 bases in between. The CDR3 DNA sequence: TGTGCCACCAGCAGGAAGCCCCGACAGCACACCCAAGAGACCCAGTACTTC. Its protein is CATSRKPRQHTQETQYF.

The chain uses TRBV12-5 and TRBJ1-1, with D maybe TRBD1 (6 bases). Trimming took 5 bases from V and 7 from J, leaving 14 bases between them. The CDR3 has 13 amino acids. Per the germline V gene, CDR1 is LGHNT and CDR2 is FRNRAP. The CDR3 region is CASGPGGGGEAFF. The CDR3 DNA is TGTGCTAGTGGTCCAGGTGGGGGCGGTGAAGCTTTCTTT.

CDR3 coding DNA: TGTGCCAGCAGCTTAATCGGGGGGTTGAACACTGAAGCTTTCTTT. Translated, it gives CASSLIGGLNTEAFF. V usage is TRBV7-3 and J usage is TRBJ1-1; D possibly corresponds to TRBD1 (5 bases). V was pared by 1 base and J by 0 bases, with 9 bases between. CDR1 is SGHTA and CDR2 is FQGTGA in the germline V gene. The CDR3 is 15 amino acids.

The chain employs TRBV5-4 and TRBJ1-5, with 10 bases lining up with TRBD1. V dropped 4 bases and J dropped 4; count of bases not matched to a gene: 2. The CDR3 is made up of 14 amino acids. Germline values: CDR1 SGHNT, CDR2 YYREEE (reference sequence). DNA of the CDR3: TGTGCCAGCAGCCCGGGACAGGGGAATCAGCCCCAGCATTTT. Protein: CASSPGQGNQPQHF. Variable domain in full (rest from reference TRBV5-4 and TRBJ1-5): ETGVTQSPTHLIKTRGQQVTLRCSSQSGHNTVSWYQQALGQGPQFIFQYYREEENGRGNFPPRFSGLQFPNYSSELNVNALELDDSALYLCASSPGQGNQPQHFGDGTRLSIL.

The V and J genes are TRBV24-1 and TRBJ2-2; D unresolved. Germline assignment: CDR1 KGHDR and CDR2 SFDVKD. The CDR3 spans 15 residues. Trimming took off 5 bases at V and 0 bases at J, with 9 bases between the two ends. The CDR3 loop is CATSGTLANTGELFF. The CDR3, as DNA: TGTGCCACCAGTGGTACCCTAGCGAACACCGGGGAGCTGTTTTTT.

J is TRBJ2-7 and V is TRBV7-9; a possible D gene is TRBD1 (5 bases). The CDR3 runs to 15 residues. Germline CDR1 and CDR2: SEHNR and FQNEAQ (reference sequence). Trimming took off 5 bases at V and 2 bases at J, with 16 bases between the two ends. CDR3 residues: CASSPWGQRAYEQYF. CDR3 nucleotides: TGTGCCAGCAGCCCTTGGGGCCAGCGTGCCTACGAGCAGTACTTC.

This chain links TRBV4-1 with TRBJ1-1; no firm D call. Trimming took off 6 bases at V and 0 bases at J, with 14 bases between the two ends. CDR1 and CDR2 (germline): MGHRA, YSYEKL. CDR3 length: 15 amino acids. CDR3 nucleotides: TGCGCCAGCAGTCGAACAGAGTCCATGAACACTGAAGCTTTCTTT. Amino acid sequence: CASSRTESMNTEAFF.